Each of the 22 T cell receptor beta chains below was sequenced from the same sample in a study of control samples from healthy donors and cancer patients. Using immunoSEQ multiplex PCR, the repertoire was profiled, and TCRdb retains in-frame clones only, with some absent. The data show roughly 94,000 clones, with roughly 80% seen just once and under 40% held by the top ten. The sequenced sample consisted of PBMCs. The receptors come from a man aged 65-85 years with lung cancer.

This chain connects TRBV7-6 to TRBJ1-5; 10 bases are a match to TRBD1. Germline loops: CDR1 SGHVS, CDR2 FNYEAQ. CDR3 length equals 16 residues. Trimming at V came to 5 bases and at J to 1 base, leaving 5 bases not matched to a gene. This CDR3 is CASSPGTGESNQPQHF. Here the CDR3 DNA reads TGTGCCAGCAGCCCAGGGACAGGGGAGAGCAATCAGCCCCAGCATTTT.

This sequence joins TRBV4-3 and TRBJ1-2; 12 bases align to TRBD1. V was pared by 6 bases and J by 7 bases, with 12 bases of the junction left unmatched. Germline CDR1 is LGHNA and CDR2 is YSLEER. This CDR3 comprises 16 residues. CDR3 loop: CASSLGQGAPLGGYTF. CDR3 nucleotides: TGCGCCAGCAGTCTGGGACAGGGGGCCCCTCTGGGTGGCTACACCTTC.

The chain couples TRBV21-1 to TRBJ1-5; the DNA was not compared with TRBD1, the D call given in the table. TRBV21-1 is deemed a pseudogene. The CDR3 is 19 residues long. CDR3 sequence reads: CASSKEGPTRGFEDQPQHF. CDR3 coding DNA: TGTGCCAGCAGCAAAGAGGGGCCCACCAGGGGGTTTGAGGATCAGCCCCAGCATTTT.

V is TRBV12-3 or TRBV12-4 and J is TRBJ2-6; maybe TRBD2 (5 bases). The V end was cut by 11 bases, the J end by 2 bases, with 10 bases between. The CDR3 runs to 13 residues. CDR3 bases: TGTGCCGCGGAGGAGACTGGGGCCAACGTCCTGACTTTC. The encoded protein is CAAEETGANVLTF.

This rearrangement joins TRBV9 to TRBJ1-1, with 7 bases that match TRBD1. The J segment lost 4 bases and the V segment lost 4 bases, leaving 7 bases of the junction unmatched. This CDR3 has 14 residues. Germline-derived CDR1 and CDR2 are SGDLS and YYNGEE. The CDR3 sequence: CASSLGTVGTEAFF. The CDR3 nucleotides read TGTGCCAGCAGCCTTGGGACAGTAGGCACTGAAGCTTTCTTT.

The chain combines TRBV29-1 with TRBJ2-4; 10 positions match TRBD2. After removal of 4 bases from V and 1 base from J, the junction contained 7 bases not matched to a gene. CDR1 is SQVTM and CDR2 is ANQGSEA in the germline V gene. The length of the CDR3 is 16 residues. The CDR3 nucleotides are TGCAGCGTTGGCGCCCTTAGCGGGGGGGCCAAAAACATTCAGTACTTC. Amino acids: CSVGALSGGAKNIQYF. The entire variable domain, with the rest obtained from reference TRBV29-1 and TRBJ2-4, is as follows: SAVISQKPSRDICQRGTSLTIQCQVDSQVTMMFWYRQQPGQSLTLIATANQGSEATYESGFVIDKFPISRPNLTFSTLTVSNMSPEDSSIYLCSVGALSGGAKNIQYFGAGTRLSVL.

This rearrangement joins TRBV24-1 to TRBJ1-2, with TRBD1 identical over 7 bases. V was clipped by 4 bases and J by 7 bases; unmatched bases: 5. The CDR3 is 13 amino acids. Germline-derived CDR1 and CDR2 are KGHDR and SFDVKD. CDR3 protein: CATSETQGSGYTF. The CDR3 coding sequence is TGTGCCACCAGTGAGACACAGGGGTCTGGCTACACCTTC.

The chain employs TRBV19 and TRBJ1-5; 12 nucleotides line up with TRBD1. Germline V gene lookup returns CDR1 LNHDA and CDR2 SQIVND (reference sequence). This CDR3 spans 16 amino acids. V dropped 3 bases and J dropped 7; count of bases not matched to a gene: 7. The CDR3 sequence is CASSISGQGARQPQHF. DNA of the CDR3: TGTGCCAGTAGTATTTCGGGACAGGGGGCTCGACAGCCCCAGCATTTT.

The CDR3 coding sequence is TGTGCCAGTAGCGTAAGGGGGGGCGCAGACACCGGGGAGCTGTTTTTT. It specifies CASSVRGGADTGELFF. J is TRBJ2-2 and V is TRBV19; D perhaps matches TRBD2 (7 bases). V lost 6 bases to trimming and J lost 3 bases, with 17 bases between them. This CDR3 spans 16 amino acids. Per the germline V gene, CDR1 is LNHDA and CDR2 is SQIVND (reference sequence).

The V gene is TRBV3-1 (or the pseudogene TRBV3-2), the J gene TRBJ1-6; D ambiguous. Germline CDR1 LGHDT, CDR2 YNNKEL (reference sequence). The CDR3 consists of 16 residues. V lost 2 bases and J lost 7, with 15 bases in between. The CDR3 loop is CASSQYRNRGNSPLHF. The CDR3 bases are TGTGCCAGCAGCCAATATCGGAACCGTGGGAATTCACCCCTCCACTTT.

The chain combines TRBV2 with TRBJ1-4; TRBD1 aligns across 11 bases. This CDR3 contains 15 residues. Per the germline V gene, CDR1 is SNHLY and CDR2 is FYNNEI. Trimming cost V 6 bases and J 7 bases; bases outside gene matches: 7. CDR3: CASRGQGARGEKLFF. CDR3 DNA sequence: TGTGCCAGCAGAGGACAGGGGGCGCGCGGTGAAAAACTGTTTTTT.

Only one count was recorded for this clone. The chain combines TRBV11-3 with TRBJ2-1; a weak D match, TRBD1 (6 bases). The V end was cut by 3 bases, the J end by 1 base, with 10 bases between. Per the germline V gene, CDR1 is SGHNT and CDR2 is YENEEA. This CDR3 has 15 amino acids. CDR3: CASSFDGQSYNEQFF. Here the CDR3 DNA reads TGTGCCAGCAGCTTTGACGGACAGTCCTACAATGAGCAGTTCTTC.

The chain combines TRBV27 with TRBJ2-2; D uncertain. Germline assignment: CDR1 MNHEY and CDR2 SMNVEV (reference sequence). V gave up 6 bases and J gave up 4 bases, with 12 bases separating them. The CDR3 is 14 residues long. As DNA, the CDR3 is TGTGCCAGCAGCACCCATCGGAGCACCGGGGAGCTGTTTTTT. The encoded protein is CASSTHRSTGELFF.

The chain joins TRBV19 to TRBJ2-3; perhaps TRBD1 as D (6 bases). V was cut by 5 bases and J by 4 bases, with 13 bases left in between. CDR3 length equals 14 residues. Germline-derived CDR1 and CDR2 are LNHDA and SQIVND (reference sequence). CDR3 DNA: TGTGCCAGTAGTCTACAGGGTTTAGCAGATACGCAGTATTTT. Translation gives CASSLQGLADTQYF.

This clone is medium-sized. This chain links TRBV24-1 with TRBJ2-3; perhaps TRBD1 as D (6 bases). V was pared by 6 bases and J by 1 base, with 10 bases between. The CDR3 runs 14 residues. The germline V gene has CDR1 KGHDR and CDR2 SFDVKD. The CDR3 region is CATSPPGGTDTQYF. CDR3 DNA sequence: TGTGCCACCAGTCCCCCAGGGGGCACAGATACGCAGTATTTT.

The chain employs TRBV4-3 and TRBJ1-5; D unresolved. This CDR3 is 15 amino acids long. Germline lookup yields CDR1 LGHNA and CDR2 YSLEER. V was cut by 0 bases and J by 2 bases, with 8 bases left in between. The CDR3 DNA is TGCGCCAGCAGCCAAGATCTGGGCCGCAATCAGCCCCAGCATTTT. This codes for CASSQDLGRNQPQHF.

V gene TRBV19 combines with J gene TRBJ2-2; 10 nucleotides agree with TRBD1. The CDR3 runs to 16 residues. J lost 3 bases, V lost 5 bases, and 6 bases had no gene match. Per germline, CDR1 LNHDA and CDR2 SQIVND (reference sequence). The CDR3 protein is CASSATGGSYTGELFF. The CDR3 DNA is TGTGCCAGTAGTGCGACAGGGGGCTCTTACACCGGGGAGCTGTTTTTT. Supplemented by reference TRBV19 and TRBJ2-2, the full variable domain reads DGGITQSPKYLFRKEGQNVTLSCEQNLNHDAMYWYRQDPGQGLRLIYYSQIVNDFQKGDIAEGYSVSREKKESFPLTVTSAQKNPTAFYLCASSATGGSYTGELFFGEGSRLTVL.

This chain uses TRBV5-1 with TRBJ1-2; 8 bases are a match to TRBD1. The CDR3 sequence is 15 residues long. Germline V gives CDR1 SGHRS, CDR2 YFSETQ. V lost 0 bases, J lost 5 bases, and 6 bases stayed unmatched. The chain's CDR3 is CASSLGLTGVYGYTF. In DNA, the CDR3 is TGCGCCAGCAGCTTGGGACTGACAGGGGTTTATGGCTACACCTTC.

The chain combines TRBV12-3 or TRBV12-4 with TRBJ2-7, with D possibly being TRBD2 (6 bases). With 5 bases removed from V and 2 bases from J, the gap between germline ends came to 10 bases. The CDR3 covers 13 residues. CDR3 amino acids: CASSHRRAYEQYF. CDR3 coding DNA: TGTGCCAGCAGTCACAGGAGGGCCTACGAGCAGTACTTC.

CDR3 nucleotides: TGTGCCAGCAGCTTGGTTCGAGCTTCCAATGGCTACACCTTC. Amino acid sequence: CASSLVRASNGYTF. The genes are TRBV5-8 and TRBJ1-2; D not certain. This CDR3 has 14 residues. Germline V gene sequence: CDR1 SGHTS, CDR2 YDEGEE. V shed 0 bases and J shed 6 bases, with 12 bases lying between them.

This clone came up a few times. This chain connects TRBV18 to TRBJ1-2; D remains ambiguous. V was pared by 5 bases and J by 1 base, with 11 bases between. Germline CDR1 and CDR2: KGHSH and LQKENI. This CDR3 spans 14 amino acids. CDR3 sequence reads: CASSSTGVNYGYTF. The CDR3 bases are TGTGCCAGCTCATCCACTGGGGTTAACTATGGCTACACCTTC.

The rearrangement links TRBV2 to TRBJ2-3; 8 bases align to TRBD2. This CDR3 comprises 16 residues. The V and J ends lost 8 bases and 0 bases, in that order; junction bases with no gene match: 10. Germline values: CDR1 SNHLY, CDR2 FYNNEI. The CDR3 DNA sequence: TGTGCCAGCCAGCGGGGGACGTCCGCTAGCACAGATACGCAGTATTTT. It codes for CASQRGTSASTDTQYF.